These 11 T cell receptor beta chains were all obtained from the same sample, sequenced in a study of blood T cell repertoires in COVID-19. Assay used: immunoSEQ multiplex PCR; TCRdb lists only in-frame clones, some missing. This sample carries over 85,000 clones, about 90% of them seen once, and the ten largest clones take around 4.8%. Sequencing was carried out using peripheral blood. Every receptor here comes from a human donor in a cohort sampled during active COVID-19.

The rearrangement links TRBV27 to TRBJ2-3; no definite D call. The germline V and J ends were trimmed by 3 bases and 6 bases, with 4 bases remaining between them. This CDR3 is built from 11 residues. CDR1 is MNHEY and CDR2 is SMNVEV in the germline V gene (reference sequence). DNA of the CDR3: TGTGCCAGCAGTTTTAGCGATACGCAGTATTTT. Protein product: CASSFSDTQYF.

This rearrangement joins TRBV2 to TRBJ1-5; 7 nucleotides line up with TRBD1. Per the germline V gene, CDR1 is SNHLY and CDR2 is FYNNEI. This CDR3 spans 14 amino acids. V was clipped by 5 bases and J by 2 bases; unmatched bases: 3. CDR3 DNA sequence: TGTGCCAGCAGTAACGACAGGGGCAATCAGCCCCAGCATTTT. This sequence encodes CASSNDRGNQPQHF.

This sequence joins TRBV7-9 and TRBJ2-1, with TRBD1 matching over 8 bases. The length of the CDR3 is 16 residues. Trimming cost V 5 bases and J 3 bases; bases outside gene matches: 9. Germline CDR1 reads SEHNR; CDR2 reads FQNEAQ (reference sequence). The CDR3 protein is CASSVGQANLYNEQFF. In nucleotides, the CDR3 is TGTGCCAGCAGCGTGGGACAGGCGAACCTCTACAATGAGCAGTTCTTC.

This clone was counted a few times. The chain recombines TRBV6-6 with TRBJ2-3; D uncertain. The CDR3 covers 15 residues. The V end was cut by 6 bases, the J end by 3 bases, with 16 bases between. Per the germline V gene, CDR1 is MNHNY and CDR2 is SVGAGI (reference sequence). The CDR3 nucleotides read TGTGCCAGCAGCCCCGACTCAACAAAAACAGATACGCAGTATTTT. Its translation: CASSPDSTKTDTQYF.

This chain links TRBV6-5 with TRBJ1-6; the D gene is possibly TRBD1 (6 bases). With 5 bases removed from V and 5 bases from J, the gap between germline ends came to 13 bases. The CDR3 is made up of 15 amino acids. Germline CDR1 reads MNHEY; CDR2 reads SVGAGI. The CDR3 spells CASSLRQANNSPLHF. The CDR3 DNA reads as TGTGCCAGCAGTCTCAGACAGGCCAATAATTCACCCCTCCACTTT.

The CDR3 DNA reads TGTGCCAGCAGGGAGGACGGGGGATCCACTGAAGCTTTCTTT. Protein product: CASREDGGSTEAFF. J is TRBJ1-1 and V is TRBV9; the D gene is possibly TRBD1 (5 bases). The V end lost 5 bases, the J end lost 4 bases, and 15 bases lay between the germline ends. The CDR3 has 14 amino acids. The germline gives CDR1 SGDLS, CDR2 YYNGEE.

The chain recombines TRBV5-6 with TRBJ2-7, with D unresolved. The CDR3 is made up of 12 amino acids. V lost 4 bases, J lost 6 bases, and 11 bases lay in between. CDR1 is SGHDT and CDR2 is YYEEEE in the germline V gene. The CDR3 spells CASSPPLLEQYF. CDR3 sequence (DNA): TGTGCCAGCAGCCCTCCCCTCCTCGAGCAGTACTTC.

V gene TRBV10-1 combines with J gene TRBJ2-1; 11 bases fit TRBD2. The CDR3 is 16 amino acids. In germline, CDR1 is WNHNN, CDR2 SYGVQD (reference sequence). The trim removed 4 bases at V and 2 bases at J, leaving 4 bases unmatched. CDR3 in DNA: TGCGCCAGCAGTGGCATGACTAGCGGGACCTACAATGAGCAGTTCTTC. This translates into CASSGMTSGTYNEQFF.

The chain recombines TRBV19 with TRBJ2-1; 9 positions match TRBD2. Germline assignment: CDR1 LNHDA and CDR2 SQIVND (reference sequence). CDR3 length: 15 amino acids. J lost 3 bases, V lost 5 bases, and 5 bases had no gene match. CDR3 protein: CASSLAGVFYNEQFF. For the CDR3, the DNA is TGTGCCAGTAGTTTAGCGGGAGTGTTCTACAATGAGCAGTTCTTC.

This clone appeared a single time. This chain connects TRBV18 to TRBJ1-2, with D possibly TRBD1 on 6 matching bases. The CDR3 length is 15 residues. Trimming cost V 4 bases and J 7 bases, with 19 bases left between them. Germline CDR1 and CDR2: KGHSH and LQKENI. The CDR3 is CASSRNAGVEGGYTF. CDR3 nucleotides: TGTGCCAGCTCACGCAACGCAGGGGTCGAGGGTGGCTACACCTTC.

This rearrangement joins TRBV19 to TRBJ2-5; D remains ambiguous. V was clipped by 3 bases and J by 5 bases, with 13 bases between them. The CDR3 totals 14 residues. The V gene's germline CDR1 is LNHDA and CDR2 SQIVND (reference sequence). The CDR3: CASSIPSRRETQYF. CDR3 DNA: TGTGCCAGTAGTATCCCCTCTAGAAGGGAGACCCAGTACTTC.